This TCR beta chain was identified in a study of shared clonotypes between healthy human individuals (dated by TCRdb to 2020 to 2021). About the investigation overall: Three men and a couple of women, aged 18 to 49 years, made up the cohort. Leukapheresis yielded between about 0.94 and 10 billion PBMCs per donor. For each donor, CD4 naive and CD4 memory were each given three plates, CD8 naive was given two plates, and CD8 memory was given one plate. Blood TCR repertoires of a handful of healthy adults were deeply sequenced to estimate repertoire size and the extent of clonotype sharing between individuals. To increase sequencing depth and limit assay-specific biases, different laboratories used diverse techniques to prepare libraries and sequence TCR repertoires.

From cysteine to phenylalanine, the CDR3 is 14 amino acids long. CDR3 DNA is the only sequence kept; it has 42 bases, read in frame from the first base. Reading the germline V gene gives CDR1 MDHEN and CDR2 SYDVKM. V is shortened by 1 base, J by 2 bases, and the region joining them spans 9 bases. CD8 naive samples consisted of CD45RO-negative cells that were positively selected for CCR7, yielding a CD45RA+CCR7+ population without TemRA cells. The donors were healthy, HIV-negative adults who had no recently reported acute infections or vaccinations. All donors were Caucasian adults living in Nashville, Tennessee, USA. Blood was obtained by leukapheresis, after which PBMCs were separated by Ficoll-Histopaque density gradient centrifugation and cryopreserved in liquid nitrogen vapor phase. Analytical flow cytometry was used to check the purity and quantity of each magnetically sorted T cell population. From each sorted fraction, genomic DNA was isolated and quantified by UV absorbance on a Nanodrop 2000c.

This clone was recorded once. Its antigen is unknown. No much larger clone is present one base from it, and per-base qualities are unavailable. TCR CDR3 regions were amplified from genomic DNA by multiplex PCR using the deep immunoSEQ assay. Extracted genomic DNA from each cell subset was distributed evenly across all wells of several immunoSEQ 96-well plates, and each plate was treated as a replicate. Each replicate PCR for sorted subsets received roughly 0.2 ug genomic DNA, equal to about 30,000 T cell genomes. Purified libraries were quantified with a Qubit 3.0 fluorometer, sized on a Bioanalyzer 2100, and re-quantified with the KAPA Library Quantification kit. Every immunoSEQ 96-well plate was sequenced on a dedicated single-read 150-cycle Illumina NextSeq 550 flow cell. As for how the authors treated the data: Because the immunoSEQ output included only junctional sequences and no quality scores, the filtering could not be the same as the filtering used for full-length reads. To assign V/J genes and CDR3, sequences were annotated using PyIR, a Python wrapper for IgBLAST v1.9, with IMGT germline references. Reads were filtered out if the reads had weak V/J assignments (E-value above 1e-6), no CDR3, stop codons, out-of-frame junctions, or ambiguous translated residues. A V3J clonotype was defined by an identical inferred V gene, J gene, and CDR3 amino acid sequence. The percentage overlap between two repertoires was calculated by dividing the number of shared unique clonotypes by the size of the smaller repertoire. RTK rarefaction, the Chao1 estimator, and Recon v2.1 estimates of unobserved clonotypes were used to assess repertoire richness. Generation probabilities were computed with OLGA for all TCRbeta clonotypes obtained by the gDNA method from several donors. TCRdb retrieved this table from immuneACCESS and kept in-frame rearrangements only. Not all clones are present; in checked studies, unresolved V genes account for under half, and no reason is known for the remainder. The D gene and trimming were derived from the DNA, and the V and J assignments and clone size from that table. For this sample the table gives about 1,800,000 clones, of which approximately 94% were detected only once. Clones ranked in the top ten supply more than 0.95% of the sample.

What the study reported, not specific to this receptor: Pairwise subsampling led to the expectation that sequencing depth would affect the degree of clonotype sharing among donors. Even with the large sequencing depth, rarefaction of the sorted-subset datasets indicated that sequencing was incomplete. Sampling was restricted to blood, and TCR repertoires in tissue are likely to differ from TCR repertoires in blood. Larger estimated clonotype richness was generally found for naive subsets than for memory subsets. Clonotypes shared by all four sorted-subset donors showed higher generation probabilities than non-shared clonotypes. Because the study included a small number of donors, the genetic and exposure-history diversity represented was limited. When a few donors were compared, the shared fraction of clonotypes was about 5.5% for naive CD4, 3.5% for naive CD8, 2% to 2.5% for memory CD4, and under 0.5% for memory CD8.

Input material: naive CD8+ T cells sorted from blood. The cell subset or site tag for this specimen amounts to: CD45RA+CCR7+. Here the chain combines TRBV28 and TRBJ2-7; no D gene is confidently identified. The TCR was taken from a man younger than 30 in good health. The CDR3 amino acid sequence is: CASSLLVGPYEQYF. The DNA sequence is given as TGTGCCAGCAGTTTATTGGTGGGCCCCTACGAGCAGTACTTC.